This T cell receptor beta chain comes out of a study of blood T cells in healthy people across ages. Russia was home to the donors, healthy Caucasian individuals aged roughly 6 to 90. A note on this clonotype: Its target is not known.

J lost 12 bases, V lost 2 bases, and 9 bases had no gene match. This CDR3 comprises 14 residues. CDR1 and CDR2 from the germline V gene are MGHDK and SYGVNS. Study findings and constraints: More naive CD4+ cells and higher diversity marked long-lived donors relative to aged donors. With naive T cell percentage, TCR beta diversity showed a strong correlation.

The second PCR ran roughly 6 to 12 cycles with a sample-barcoded 5' primer and J-beta primers. Each CDR3 protein is one row after TCRdb ran MiXCR on the 5' RACE reads. The repertoire holds roughly 2 million distinct CDR3 sequences, just under 50% seen once, with approximately 2.1% in the top ten. The clonotype was recovered from a woman in her thirties or forties in good health. Specimen: blood. The rearrangement joins TRBV25-1 to TRBJ2-3; 9 bases fit TRBD1. CDR3 region: CASSESDGQGTQYF. CDR3 bases: TGTGCCAGCAGTGAAAGCGATGGACAGGGGACCCAGTATTTT.